The rows below give T cell receptor beta chains drawn from one sample of a study of shared clonotypes between healthy human individuals. Generated by immunoSEQ multiplex PCR, the TCRdb table keeps only in-frame clones and is missing some. The table records some 2 million clones, less than 95% of them present only once. Sequencing used naive CD8+ T cells sorted from blood. All receptors come from a man aged 18 to 29 in good health. CDR3s include the opening cysteine and the closing phenylalanine or tryptophan. A D gene is named only where the DNA matches it firmly. The size field is filled for only some rows; it gives once, few, many or a size class.

length	V	D	J	size	CDR3	DNA
19	TRBV4-1	TRBD2	TRBJ2-1	once	CASSQEGSLGLAGDDEQFF	TGCGCCAGCAGCCAAGAAGGATCCTTGGGACTAGCGGGGGATGATGAGCAGTTCTTC
14	TRBV7-6	.	TRBJ1-6	.	CASSLDGGNSPLHF	TGTGCCAGCAGCTTAGATGGAGGGAACTCACCCCTCCACTTT
17	TRBV11-1	.	TRBJ2-5	.	CASSLVVVRGSQETQYF	TGTGCCAGCAGCTTAGTGGTGGTCAGGGGTAGCCAAGAGACCCAGTACTTC
17	TRBV2	.	TRBJ2-3	.	CASSHMGGASSTDTQYF	TGTGCCAGCAGCCACATGGGCGGGGCCTCTAGCACAGATACGCAGTATTTT
15	TRBV5-6	.	TRBJ1-4	.	CASSPGEGISEKLFF	TGTGCCAGCAGCCCGGGGGAGGGGATTTCTGAAAAACTGTTTTTT
12	TRBV19	.	TRBJ1-1	.	CASSMAGLEAFF	TGTGCCAGTAGTATGGCAGGTCTTGAAGCTTTCTTT
15	TRBV11-2	TRBD1	TRBJ1-4	.	CASSFGQAINEKLFF	TGTGCCAGCAGCTTCGGACAGGCAATTAATGAAAAACTGTTTTTT
17	TRBV14	.	TRBJ1-3	.	CASSPLSRDLYGNTIYF	TGTGCCAGCAGCCCCCTGTCCCGGGACCTGTACGGAAACACCATATATTTT
16	TRBV27	TRBD2	TRBJ2-1	.	CASSPSGGAFSNEQFF	TGTGCCAGCAGTCCTAGCGGGGGGGCCTTTTCGAATGAGCAGTTCTTC
13	TRBV10-3	.	TRBJ2-2	.	CATLGTGTGELFF	TGTGCCACCCTAGGGACGGGCACCGGGGAGCTGTTTTTT
15	TRBV19	.	TRBJ1-1	.	CASSIGRGIGTEAFF	TGTGCCAGTAGTATAGGAAGGGGAATTGGCACTGAAGCTTTCTTT
15	TRBV6-5	.	TRBJ2-5	.	CASSLDRLYQETQYF	TGTGCCAGCAGTCTCGACAGATTGTACCAAGAGACCCAGTACTTC
15	TRBV4-1	TRBD1	TRBJ2-2	.	CASSLPGQGAGELFF	TGCGCCAGCAGCCTCCCAGGACAGGGGGCCGGGGAGCTGTTTTTT
16	TRBV4-1	TRBD1	TRBJ1-1	.	CASSQALTGRKTEAFF	TGCGCCAGCAGCCAAGCTTTGACAGGGCGAAAAACTGAAGCTTTCTTT
11	TRBV10-3	.	TRBJ2-1	.	CAISEGGEQFF	TGTGCCATCAGTGAAGGGGGGGAGCAGTTCTTC
16	TRBV30	TRBD2	TRBJ2-5	.	CAWSVLVSGPQETQYF	TGTGCCTGGAGTGTACTGGTTAGCGGGCCACAAGAGACCCAGTACTTC
13	TRBV29-1	.	TRBJ2-2	.	CSVRSVNTGELFF	TGCAGCGTTCGATCAGTGAACACCGGGGAGCTGTTTTTT
14	TRBV19	.	TRBJ1-1	once	CASTDGRFGTEAFF	TGTGCCAGTACTGATGGCCGTTTTGGGACTGAAGCTTTCTTT
13	TRBV6-5	.	TRBJ2-2	once	CASSYSIGGELFF	TGTGCCAGCAGTTACTCGATTGGGGGGGAGCTGTTTTTT
16	TRBV14	.	TRBJ2-1	.	CASSQRVYVGYNEQFF	TGTGCCAGCAGCCAACGAGTCTACGTGGGTTACAATGAGCAGTTCTTC
14	TRBV30	.	TRBJ1-2	.	CAGDQGHPRYGYTF	TGTGCCGGGGACCAAGGACACCCCAGATATGGCTACACCTTC
12	TRBV6-1	.	TRBJ2-1	once	CASSDWEGEQFF	TGTGCCAGCAGTGATTGGGAAGGTGAGCAGTTCTTC
15	TRBV4-1	.	TRBJ1-5	.	CASSQESGTRQPQHF	TGCGCCAGCAGCCAAGAGTCAGGGACCCGACAGCCCCAGCATTTT
14	TRBV9	.	TRBJ2-7	once	CASSVEVRAYEQYF	TGTGCCAGCAGCGTAGAGGTGCGAGCCTACGAGCAGTACTTC
15	TRBV13	TRBD2	TRBJ2-3	.	CASSSSGSKEDTQYF	TGTGCCAGCAGCTCTAGCGGGAGTAAAGAAGATACGCAGTATTTT
14	TRBV7-9	.	TRBJ2-7	.	CASSFGTGTYEQYF	TGTGCCAGCAGCTTTGGGACGGGTACCTACGAGCAGTACTTC